The rows below give T cell receptor beta chains drawn from one sample of a study of identical twins. TCRdb ran MiXCR on the 5' RACE reads and lists one entry per CDR3 protein. This table holds 220,000 or so distinct CDR3 sequences, roughly 7% found once. This sample also appeared in a second study, on yellow fever vaccine responses in identical twins.

Sequencing used memory (CD45RO+) T cells sorted from blood. All receptors come from a woman younger than 30 in good health. Each CDR3 is given with its conserved first and last residue. A D gene is named only where the DNA matches it firmly. The size entry is marked missing in some rows and otherwise reads once, few, many or a size class.

CDR3aa	CDR3nt	v_gene	d_gene	len	abundance	j_gene
CASSSPGTGGEKLFF	TGCGCCAGCAGTTCTCCCGGGACAGGTGGGGAAAAACTGTTTTTT	TRBV4-1	TRBD1	15	few	TRBJ1-4
CASSLRTSGSRRWVF	TGTGCCAGCAGTCTCCGGACTAGCGGGAGTCGGCGGTGGGTCTTC	TRBV12-3/TRBV12-4	TRBD2	15	many	TRBJ2-1
CSARSGAASGELFF	TGCAGTGCTAGATCAGGGGCCGCCTCCGGGGAGCTGTTTTTT	TRBV20-1	.	14	.	TRBJ2-2
CASSQGQTDTQYF	TGTGCCAGCAGCCAAGGCCAGACAGATACGCAGTATTTT	TRBV14	.	13	many	TRBJ2-3
CASSLRRDPNYGYTF	TGTGCCAGCAGCTTACGACGGGACCCTAACTATGGCTACACCTTC	TRBV7-2	.	15	few	TRBJ1-2
CASSLGTGWRDTEAFF	TGTGCCAGCAGTTTAGGGACAGGTTGGAGGGACACTGAAGCTTTCTTT	TRBV28	TRBD1	16	.	TRBJ1-1
CASSGWSSYNEQFF	TGTGCCAGCAGCGGCTGGAGCTCCTACAATGAGCAGTTCTTC	TRBV14	.	14	few	TRBJ2-1
CASSTTGSSGANVLTF	TGTGCCAGCAGTACCACAGGGAGCTCTGGGGCCAACGTCCTGACTTTC	TRBV6-2/TRBV6-3	.	16	few	TRBJ2-6
CSASFVDTGLFF	TGCAGTGCTAGTTTTGTGGACACTGGGCTGTTTTTT	TRBV20-1	.	12	few	TRBJ2-2
CASSQVLAGGVGSNEQFF	TGTGCCAGCAGCCAAGTTCTAGCGGGAGGTGTTGGGTCCAATGAGCAGTTCTTC	TRBV14	TRBD2	18	.	TRBJ2-1
CASSLVPGHQETQYF	TGCGCCAGCAGCTTGGTGCCGGGCCACCAAGAGACCCAGTACTTC	TRBV5-1	.	15	.	TRBJ2-5
CSATPEAWGNSPLHF	TGCAGTGCTACGCCCGAGGCTTGGGGAAATTCACCCCTCCACTTT	TRBV20-1	.	15	few	TRBJ1-6
CASSQVPDQGGYTF	TGCGCCAGCAGCCAGGTCCCGGACCAGGGTGGCTACACCTTC	TRBV5-1	.	14	few	TRBJ1-2
CASSLMVGRGYTF	TGTGCCAGCAGTTTGATGGTAGGGCGAGGCTACACCTTC	TRBV12-3/TRBV12-4	.	13	.	TRBJ1-2
CASQGGLAANEQFF	TGTGCCAGCCAGGGGGGACTAGCGGCAAATGAGCAGTTCTTC	TRBV6-2/TRBV6-3	TRBD2	14	.	TRBJ2-1
CASSLGLQATGELFF	TGTGCCAGCAGTTTAGGCCTACAGGCGACCGGGGAGCTGTTTTTT	TRBV12-3/TRBV12-4	.	15	.	TRBJ2-2
CAMGLGMPCYEQYF	TGTGCCATGGGCCTTGGGATGCCCTGCTACGAGCAGTACTTC	TRBV5-5	.	14	.	TRBJ2-7
CASRLTGVGNTEAFF	TGTGCCAGCAGATTAACAGGGGTGGGGAACACTGAAGCTTTCTTT	TRBV12-3/TRBV12-4	TRBD1	15	many	TRBJ1-1
CAISAGRGFTGELFF	TGTGCCATCAGTGCGGGTAGGGGATTCACCGGGGAGCTGTTTTTT	TRBV10-3	.	15	.	TRBJ2-2
CASSWTGNNQPQHF	TGTGCCAGCAGTTGGACAGGGAACAATCAGCCCCAGCATTTT	TRBV7-2	TRBD1	14	.	TRBJ1-5
CAISGGTSGGDTQYF	TGTGCCATCAGTGGGGGGACTAGCGGGGGAGATACGCAGTATTTT	TRBV10-3	TRBD2	15	.	TRBJ2-3
CASSPSGPEYNEQFF	TGTGCCAGCAGCCCTAGCGGCCCGGAGTACAATGAGCAGTTCTTC	TRBV4-2	TRBD2	15	few	TRBJ2-1
CASSLTGDEQYF	TGTGCCAGCAGTTTAACAGGGGACGAGCAGTACTTC	TRBV6-6	TRBD1	12	many	TRBJ2-7
CASSLRGRGYTGELFF	TGTGCCAGCAGCTTAAGGGGCAGGGGATACACCGGGGAGCTGTTTTTT	TRBV7-2	.	16	few	TRBJ2-2
CASSVDSDLNEKLFF	TGTGCCAGCAGCGTAGACAGCGACCTTAATGAAAAACTGTTTTTT	TRBV9	.	15	.	TRBJ1-4
CASRSGSGANVLTF	TGTGCTTCCCGGTCAGGCTCTGGGGCCAACGTCCTGACTTTC	TRBV11-2	.	14	few	TRBJ2-6
CASNSYEQYF	TGTGCCAGCAACTCTTACGAGCAGTACTTC	TRBV6-1	.	10	few	TRBJ2-7
CASNTGPAGGRETQYF	TGTGCCAGCAATACCGGCCCAGCGGGGGGTCGGGAGACCCAGTACTTC	TRBV11-2	TRBD2	16	many	TRBJ2-5
CASSFDGSNQPQHF	TGTGCCAGCAGCTTCGACGGGAGTAATCAGCCCCAGCATTTT	TRBV7-8	.	14	.	TRBJ1-5
CASSPVTGTETQYF	TGTGCCAGCAGCCCCGTGACAGGGACGGAGACCCAGTACTTC	TRBV7-9	TRBD1	14	few	TRBJ2-5